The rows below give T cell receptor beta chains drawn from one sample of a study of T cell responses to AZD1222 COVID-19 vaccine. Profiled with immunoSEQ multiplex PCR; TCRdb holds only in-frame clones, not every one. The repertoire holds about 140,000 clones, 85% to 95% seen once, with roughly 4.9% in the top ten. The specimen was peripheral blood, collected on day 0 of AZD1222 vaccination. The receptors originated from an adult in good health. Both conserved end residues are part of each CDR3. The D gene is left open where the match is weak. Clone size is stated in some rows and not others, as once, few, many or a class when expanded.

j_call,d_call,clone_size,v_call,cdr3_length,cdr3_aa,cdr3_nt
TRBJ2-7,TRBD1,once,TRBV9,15,CASRGTGVAPYEQYF,TGTGCCAGCAGAGGTACAGGGGTTGCCCCCTACGAGCAGTACTTC
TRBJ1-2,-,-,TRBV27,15,CASSFSHTSNYGYTF,TGTGCCAGCAGTTTTTCACATACGAGTAACTATGGCTACACCTTC
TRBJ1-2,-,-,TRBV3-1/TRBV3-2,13,CASSQRGVGGYTF,TGTGCCAGCAGCCAAAGAGGGGTAGGTGGCTACACCTTC
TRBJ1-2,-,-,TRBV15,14,CATSTLDKIYGYTF,TGTGCCACCAGCACCCTGGACAAAATCTATGGCTACACCTTC
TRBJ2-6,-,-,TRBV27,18,CASSPSRGVLSGANVLTF,TGTGCCAGCAGTCCATCGAGGGGGGTTCTCTCTGGGGCCAACGTCCTGACTTTC
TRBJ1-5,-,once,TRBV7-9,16,CASSLAQGLRNQPQHF,TGTGCCAGCAGCTTAGCCCAGGGTTTGCGCAATCAGCCCCAGCATTTT
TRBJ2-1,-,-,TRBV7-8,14,CASSLPGPYNEQFF,TGTGCCAGCAGCTTACCAGGGCCCTACAATGAGCAGTTCTTC
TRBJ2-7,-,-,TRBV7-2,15,CASSLEARPPYEQYF,TGTGCCAGCAGCTTAGAGGCCAGGCCACCCTACGAGCAGTACTTC
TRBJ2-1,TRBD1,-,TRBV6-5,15,CASSPTPTGDYEQFF,TGTGCCAGCAGTCCCACGCCGACAGGGGACTATGAGCAGTTCTTC
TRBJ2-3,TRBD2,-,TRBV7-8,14,CASSFSSGIYTQYF,TGTGCCAGCAGCTTTTCTAGCGGGATCTATACGCAGTATTTT
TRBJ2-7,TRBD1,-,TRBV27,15,CASSLSRGQGHEQYF,TGTGCCAGCAGTTTATCACGGGGACAGGGCCACGAGCAGTACTTC
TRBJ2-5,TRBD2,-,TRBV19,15,CASREGLAGMETQYF,TGTGCCAGTAGAGAGGGACTAGCGGGTATGGAGACCCAGTACTTC
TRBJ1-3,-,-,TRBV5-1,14,CASSSPGAGNTIYF,TGCGCCAGCAGCTCCCCGGGTGCTGGAAACACCATATATTTT
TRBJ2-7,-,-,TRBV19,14,CASSLSHRIYEQYF,TGTGCCAGTAGCCTTAGCCACAGGATTTACGAGCAGTACTTC
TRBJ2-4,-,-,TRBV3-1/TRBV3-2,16,CASSQELGIAKNIQYF,TGTGCCAGCAGCCAAGAACTCGGAATAGCCAAAAACATTCAGTACTTC
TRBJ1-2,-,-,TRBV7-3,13,CASSFDRNHGYTF,TGTGCCAGCAGCTTCGACCGTAACCATGGCTACACCTTC
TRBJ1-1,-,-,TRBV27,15,CASSFQGQGNTEAFF,TGTGCCAGCAGTTTTCAGGGGCAGGGGAACACTGAAGCTTTCTTT
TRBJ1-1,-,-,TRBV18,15,CASSPLKGENTEAFF,TGTGCCAGCTCACCATTGAAGGGGGAGAACACTGAAGCTTTCTTT
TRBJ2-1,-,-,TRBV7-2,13,CASSLGRGDRTLF,TGTGCCAGCAGCTTGGGGAGGGGGGACAGAACGCTCTTC
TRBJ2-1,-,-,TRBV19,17,CASSIVGHRVSYNEQFF,TGTGCCAGTAGTATTGTAGGTCACAGGGTCTCCTACAATGAGCAGTTCTTC
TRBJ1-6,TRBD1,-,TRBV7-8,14,CASSLRQGASPLHF,TGTGCCAGCAGCTTACGACAGGGGGCCTCACCCCTCCACTTT
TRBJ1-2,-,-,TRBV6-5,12,CASSSLNYGYTF,TGTGCCAGCAGTTCCCTGAACTATGGCTACACCTTC
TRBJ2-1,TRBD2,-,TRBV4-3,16,CASSQDSGRVGNEQFF,TGCGCCAGCAGCCAAGACAGCGGGAGGGTCGGAAATGAGCAGTTCTTC
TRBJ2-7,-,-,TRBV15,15,CATSRGPRTVYEQYF,TGTGCCACCAGCAGAGGACCCAGGACAGTATACGAGCAGTACTTC
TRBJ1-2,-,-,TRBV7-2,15,CASSDRDITNYGYTF,TGTGCCAGCAGCGACCGGGACATCACTAACTATGGCTACACCTTC
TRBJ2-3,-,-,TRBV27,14,CASSLLASGDTQYF,TGTGCCAGCAGTTTACTAGCGAGTGGAGATACGCAGTATTTT
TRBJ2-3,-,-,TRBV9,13,CASSTRTADTQYF,TGTGCCAGCAGCACTCGAACGGCGGATACGCAGTATTTT
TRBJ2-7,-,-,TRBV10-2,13,CASRNMDGYEQYF,TGCGCCAGCAGGAACATGGACGGCTACGAGCAGTACTTC
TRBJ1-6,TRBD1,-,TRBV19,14,CASNPGTEDYPLHF,TGTGCCAGCAATCCCGGGACAGAAGATTATCCCCTCCACTTT
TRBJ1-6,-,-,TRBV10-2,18,CASSELPGPSSYNSPLHF,TGCGCCAGCAGTGAGTTGCCGGGACCCAGCTCCTATAATTCACCCCTCCACTTT
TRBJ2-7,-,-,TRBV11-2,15,CASSKGQLLSYEQYF,TGTGCCAGCAGCAAGGGACAACTACTCTCCTACGAGCAGTACTTC
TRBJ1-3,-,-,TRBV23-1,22,CASSQSTGKLVRGESSGNTIYF,TGCGCCAGCAGTCAATCAACAGGGAAACTAGTTAGGGGGGAGAGCTCTGGAAACACCATATATTTT
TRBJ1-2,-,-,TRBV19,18,CASSILQGNFDRFYGYTF,TGTGCCAGTAGTATTCTACAGGGAAATTTTGACAGGTTCTATGGCTACACCTTC
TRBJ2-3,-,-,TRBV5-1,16,CASSSTTRSSTDTQYF,TGCGCCAGCAGCTCAACCACTAGATCTAGCACAGATACGCAGTATTTT
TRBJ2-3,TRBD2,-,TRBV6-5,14,CASSTSGSSDTQYF,TGTGCCAGCAGTACTAGCGGGAGCTCAGATACGCAGTATTTT
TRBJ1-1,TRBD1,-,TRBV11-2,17,CASSLDQSGGRSTEAFF,TGTGCCAGCAGCTTAGATCAATCAGGGGGCAGGAGCACTGAAGCTTTCTTT
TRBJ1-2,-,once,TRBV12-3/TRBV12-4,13,CASSLAGEGGYTF,TGTGCCAGCAGTTTAGCCGGTGAGGGTGGCTACACCTTC